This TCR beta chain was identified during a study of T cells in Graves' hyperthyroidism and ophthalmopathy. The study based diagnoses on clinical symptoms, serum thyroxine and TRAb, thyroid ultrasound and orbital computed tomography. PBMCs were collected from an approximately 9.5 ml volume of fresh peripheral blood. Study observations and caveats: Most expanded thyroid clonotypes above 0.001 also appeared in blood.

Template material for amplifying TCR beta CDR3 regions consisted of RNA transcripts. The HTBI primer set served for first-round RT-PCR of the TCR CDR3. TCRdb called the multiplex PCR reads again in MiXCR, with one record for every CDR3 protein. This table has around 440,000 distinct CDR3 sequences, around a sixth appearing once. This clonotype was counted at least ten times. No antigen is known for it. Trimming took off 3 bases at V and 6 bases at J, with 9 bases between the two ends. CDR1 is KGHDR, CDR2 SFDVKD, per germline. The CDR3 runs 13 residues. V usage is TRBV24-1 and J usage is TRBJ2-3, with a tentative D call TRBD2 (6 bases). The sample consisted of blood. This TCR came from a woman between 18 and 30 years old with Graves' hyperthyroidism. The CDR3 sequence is CATSDASVDTQYF. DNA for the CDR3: TGTGCCACCAGTGATGCTAGCGTCGATACGCAGTATTTT.